This T cell receptor beta chain was sequenced during a study of T cell responses to AZD1222 COVID-19 vaccine. With 0 bases clipped from V and 0 bases from J, the junction kept 5 bases outside the gene matches. Per the germline V gene, CDR1 is SGDLS and CDR2 is YYNGEE. CDR3 length: 19 amino acids. Profiling relied on immunoSEQ multiplex PCR, and the TCRdb table lists in-frame clones only, not all of them. Of tens of thousands of clones in the sample, 89% are singletons; the top ten hold 9.3%. The origin of this receptor is an adult who received the AZD1222 COVID-19 vaccine. The rearrangement joins TRBV9 to TRBJ2-1; 14 bases are a match to TRBD2. The specimen was peripheral blood, collected 28 days after the second AZD1222 dose. The CDR3 here is CASSVAGLAGGSSYNEQFF. DNA of the CDR3: TGTGCCAGCAGCGTAGCAGGACTAGCGGGAGGTAGCTCCTACAATGAGCAGTTCTTC.